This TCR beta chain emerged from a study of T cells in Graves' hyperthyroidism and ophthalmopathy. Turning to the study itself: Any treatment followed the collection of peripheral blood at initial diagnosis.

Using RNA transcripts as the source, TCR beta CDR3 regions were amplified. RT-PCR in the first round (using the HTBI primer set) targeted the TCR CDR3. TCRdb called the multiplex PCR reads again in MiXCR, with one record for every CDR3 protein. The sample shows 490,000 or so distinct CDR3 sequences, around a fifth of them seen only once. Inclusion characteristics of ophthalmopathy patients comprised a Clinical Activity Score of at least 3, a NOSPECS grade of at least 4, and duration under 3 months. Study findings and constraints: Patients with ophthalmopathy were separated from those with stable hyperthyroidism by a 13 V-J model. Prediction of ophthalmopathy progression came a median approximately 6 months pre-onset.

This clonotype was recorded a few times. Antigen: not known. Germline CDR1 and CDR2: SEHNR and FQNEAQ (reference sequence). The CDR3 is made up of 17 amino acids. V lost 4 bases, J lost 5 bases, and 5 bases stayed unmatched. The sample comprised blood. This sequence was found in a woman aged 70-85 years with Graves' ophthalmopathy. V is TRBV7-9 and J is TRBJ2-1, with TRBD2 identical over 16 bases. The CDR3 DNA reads TGTGCCAGCAGCTCGGGACTAGCGGGAGGGCCGAACAATGAGCAGTTCTTC. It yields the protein CASSSGLAGGPNNEQFF.